These 5 T cell receptor beta chains were sequenced from one sample in a study of blood T cell repertoires in COVID-19. Clones were read by immunoSEQ multiplex PCR, and TCRdb kept only the in-frame ones, dropping some. The sample shows fewer than 400,000 clones, over 75% of them seen only once. Sequencing was performed on PBMCs or T cells enriched from blood (not recorded which). The receptors shown here come from a man aged 30 to 45 who had recovered from COVID-19.

The V gene is TRBV18, the J gene TRBJ2-3; 10 nucleotides agree with TRBD2. CDR3 length: 16 amino acids. V shed 6 bases and J 2 bases; nucleotides not matched to a gene: 8. CDR1 is KGHSH and CDR2 is LQKENI in the germline V gene. This CDR3 reads CASSGLAGVLTDTQYF. The CDR3 nucleotides read TGTGCCAGCTCCGGCCTAGCGGGAGTCCTCACAGATACGCAGTATTTT.

This sequence joins TRBV28 and TRBJ2-3; D may be TRBD2 (7 bases). Trimming took off 11 bases at V and 4 bases at J, with 22 bases between the two ends. CDR1 and CDR2 from the germline V gene are MDHEN and SYDVKM. The CDR3 length is 15 residues. CDR3 residues: CACVEGGLRADTQYF. The CDR3 region has the DNA TGTGCCTGCGTAGAGGGGGGGCTCAGGGCAGATACGCAGTATTTT.

The rearrangement links TRBV2 to TRBJ1-5; D remains unclear. The CDR3 covers 14 residues. V was cut by 8 bases and J by 2 bases, with 13 bases left in between. Per germline, CDR1 SNHLY and CDR2 FYNNEI. The CDR3 spells CASVVGEGNQPQHF. DNA for the CDR3: TGTGCCAGCGTCGTTGGGGAGGGCAATCAGCCCCAGCATTTT.

The chain joins TRBV19 to TRBJ2-2, with 12 bases lining up with TRBD2. The length of the CDR3 is 15 residues. Looked up from germline, CDR1 is LNHDA and CDR2 is SQIVND (reference sequence). J was trimmed by 5 bases and V by 5 bases; bases with no gene match: 3. The CDR3 is CASSRLAGDTGELFF. In DNA, the CDR3 is TGTGCCAGTAGTCGACTAGCGGGAGATACCGGGGAGCTGTTTTTT.

V usage is TRBV11-3 and J usage is TRBJ2-1, with 10 bases that match TRBD2. Germline V lookup: CDR1 SGHNT, CDR2 YENEEA. V shed 2 bases and J 3 bases; nucleotides not matched to a gene: 10. The CDR3 runs to 18 residues. The CDR3 reads CASSLTSASGSRYNEQFF. Written as DNA, the CDR3 is TGTGCCAGCAGCTTAACCTCCGCTAGCGGGAGTCGCTACAATGAGCAGTTCTTC.